This TCR beta chain was recorded in a study of long-term antiretroviral therapy in people with HIV. Study conclusions and caveats: Versus controls, repertoires in people with HIV had narrower CDR3 length ranges. Clones expanded before ART dominated the repertoire at all time points.

Held in samples before DNA extraction were 1-10 million cryopreserved PBMC. This was the immunoSEQ v3.0 assay at survey level. Measured with immunoSEQ multiplex PCR; TCRdb has only the in-frame clones, and not every one. The sample lists around 19,000 clones, approximately 88% occurring once. The CDR3 loop spans 14 amino acids. The germline V gene has CDR1 MNHNY and CDR2 SVGAGI (reference sequence). J lost 3 bases, V lost 5 bases, and 3 bases had no gene match. On this clone itself: The antigen is undetermined.

Sequencing used unsorted PBMCs, obtained 1.2 years after starting antiretroviral therapy. The clonotype originates from a woman in her 40s with HIV. The gene calls are TRBV6-6 and TRBJ2-5; 10 bases map to TRBD1. The CDR3 is CASSRGTGEETQYF. The CDR3 DNA reads as TGTGCCAGCAGTAGAGGGACAGGGGAAGAGACCCAGTACTTC.